This entry describes one T cell receptor (beta chain). Its matching antigen is unknown. Researchers ran the PCR with 60 Vbeta and 13 Jbeta primers. Assay used: immunoSEQ multiplex PCR; TCRdb lists only in-frame clones, some missing. Of roughly 170,000 clones listed, approximately 80% are singletons. The data originate from a study of cytomegalovirus exposure and HLA in healthy donors. Overall study findings and caveats: Several of the most significant clusters appeared linked to common viral pathogens, based on a later analysis. In a later analysis, V- and J-gene trimming of beta chains associated with a DCLRE1C missense variant, replicated independently.

The sample comprised PBMCs. The TCR sequence derives from a woman between 25 and 40 years old in good health and CMV-seronegative.

In DNA form, the CDR3 reads TGTGCCAGCAGCTCCCCGACAGGGGACTATGGCTACACCTTC. This sequence encodes CASSSPTGDYGYTF. The rearrangement links TRBV28 to TRBJ1-2, with 8 nucleotides matching TRBD1. The V segment lost 6 bases and the J segment 3 bases; nucleotides outside the gene matches: 6. This CDR3 has 14 residues. From germline, CDR1 is MDHEN and CDR2 SYDVKM.